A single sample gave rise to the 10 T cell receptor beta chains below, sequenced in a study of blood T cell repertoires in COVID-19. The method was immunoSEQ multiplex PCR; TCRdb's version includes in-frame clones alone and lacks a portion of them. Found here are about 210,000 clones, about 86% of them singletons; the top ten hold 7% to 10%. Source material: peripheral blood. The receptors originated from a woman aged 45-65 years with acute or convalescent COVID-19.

This CDR3 reads CASSLELGRGVYEQYF. The CDR3 DNA is TGTGCCAGCAGCTTAGAACTTGGGCGGGGGGTCTACGAGCAGTACTTC. The J gene is TRBJ2-7, the V gene TRBV5-6; 8 bases are shared with TRBD2. V lost 2 bases to trimming and J lost 3 bases; unmatched junction nucleotides: 10. Germline V gene lookup returns CDR1 SGHDT and CDR2 YYEEEE. This CDR3 comprises 16 residues.

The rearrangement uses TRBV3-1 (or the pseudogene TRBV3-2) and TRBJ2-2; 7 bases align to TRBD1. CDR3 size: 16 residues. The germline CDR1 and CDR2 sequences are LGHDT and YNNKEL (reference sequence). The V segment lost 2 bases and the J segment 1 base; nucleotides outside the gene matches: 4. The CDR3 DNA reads TGTGCCAGCAGCCAACCTAGGGGGCGGAACACCGGGGAGCTGTTTTTT. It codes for CASSQPRGRNTGELFF.

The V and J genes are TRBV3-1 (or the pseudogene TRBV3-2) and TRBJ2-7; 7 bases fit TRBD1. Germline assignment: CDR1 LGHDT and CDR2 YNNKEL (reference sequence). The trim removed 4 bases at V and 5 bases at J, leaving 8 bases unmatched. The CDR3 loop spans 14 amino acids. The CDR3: CASSPPTGNHEQYF. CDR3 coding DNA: TGTGCCAGCAGCCCACCGACAGGGAACCACGAGCAGTACTTC.

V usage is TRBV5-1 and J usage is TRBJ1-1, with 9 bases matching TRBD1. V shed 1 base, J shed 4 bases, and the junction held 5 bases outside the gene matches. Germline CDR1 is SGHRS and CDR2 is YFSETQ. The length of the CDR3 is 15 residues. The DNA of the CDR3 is TGCGCCAGCAGCTTGAGGACAGGGGAATCCACTGAAGCTTTCTTT. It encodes CASSLRTGESTEAFF.

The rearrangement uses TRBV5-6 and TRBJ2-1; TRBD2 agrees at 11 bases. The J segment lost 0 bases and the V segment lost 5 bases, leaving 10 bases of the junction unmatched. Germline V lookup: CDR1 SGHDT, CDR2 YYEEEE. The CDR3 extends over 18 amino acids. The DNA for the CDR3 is TGTGCCAGCAGTTGGGGGACTAGCGGCCTTAGCTCCTACAATGAGCAGTTCTTC. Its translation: CASSWGTSGLSSYNEQFF.

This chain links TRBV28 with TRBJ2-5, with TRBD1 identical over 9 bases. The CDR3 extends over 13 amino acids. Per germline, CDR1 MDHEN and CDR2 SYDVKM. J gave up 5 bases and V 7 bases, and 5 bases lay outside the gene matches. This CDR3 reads CASTATGGETQYF. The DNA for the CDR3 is TGTGCCAGCACCGCGACAGGGGGGGAGACCCAGTACTTC.

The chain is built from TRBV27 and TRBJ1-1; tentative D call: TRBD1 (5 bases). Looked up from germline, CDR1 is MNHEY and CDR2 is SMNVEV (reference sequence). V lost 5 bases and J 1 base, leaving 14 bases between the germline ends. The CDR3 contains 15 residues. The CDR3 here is CASSPITQGNTEAFF. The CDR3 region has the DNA TGTGCCAGCAGTCCGATTACTCAGGGGAACACTGAAGCTTTCTTT.

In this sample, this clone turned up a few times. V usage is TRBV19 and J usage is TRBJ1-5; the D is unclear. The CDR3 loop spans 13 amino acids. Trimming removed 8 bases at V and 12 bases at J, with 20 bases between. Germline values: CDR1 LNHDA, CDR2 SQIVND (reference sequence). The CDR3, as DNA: TGTGCCAGTGGCAGCTATGGAGCCAAATACCAGCATTTT. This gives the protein CASGSYGAKYQHF.

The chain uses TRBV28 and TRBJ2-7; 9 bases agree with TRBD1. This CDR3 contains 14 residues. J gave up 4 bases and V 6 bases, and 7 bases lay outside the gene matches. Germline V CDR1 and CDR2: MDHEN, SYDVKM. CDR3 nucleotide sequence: TGTGCCAGCAGCGCGAGGGACAGGGATTACGAGCAGTACTTC. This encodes CASSARDRDYEQYF.

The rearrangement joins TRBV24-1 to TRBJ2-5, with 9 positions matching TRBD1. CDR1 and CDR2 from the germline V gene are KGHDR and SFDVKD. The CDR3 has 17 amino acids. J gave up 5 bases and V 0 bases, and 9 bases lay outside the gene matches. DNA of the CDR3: TGTGCCACCAGTGATTTGGGGGGACAGGGTCTTTTGGAGACCCAGTACTTC. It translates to CATSDLGGQGLLETQYF.